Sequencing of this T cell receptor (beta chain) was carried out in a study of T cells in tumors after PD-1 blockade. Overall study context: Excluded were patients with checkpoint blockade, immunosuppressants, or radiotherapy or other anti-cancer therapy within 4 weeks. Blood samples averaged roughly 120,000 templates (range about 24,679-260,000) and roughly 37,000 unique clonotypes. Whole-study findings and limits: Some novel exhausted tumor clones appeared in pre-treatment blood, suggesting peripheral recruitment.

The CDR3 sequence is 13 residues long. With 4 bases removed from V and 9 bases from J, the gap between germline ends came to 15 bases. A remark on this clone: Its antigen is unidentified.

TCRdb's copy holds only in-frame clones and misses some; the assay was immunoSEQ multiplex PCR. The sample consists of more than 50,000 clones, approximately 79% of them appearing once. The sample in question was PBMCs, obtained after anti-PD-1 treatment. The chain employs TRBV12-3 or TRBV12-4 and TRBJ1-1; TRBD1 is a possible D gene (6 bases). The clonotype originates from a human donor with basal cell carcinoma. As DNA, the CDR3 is TGTGCCAGCAGTTCCGTCAGGGGTTCACAAGCTTTCTTT. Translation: CASSSVRGSQAFF.